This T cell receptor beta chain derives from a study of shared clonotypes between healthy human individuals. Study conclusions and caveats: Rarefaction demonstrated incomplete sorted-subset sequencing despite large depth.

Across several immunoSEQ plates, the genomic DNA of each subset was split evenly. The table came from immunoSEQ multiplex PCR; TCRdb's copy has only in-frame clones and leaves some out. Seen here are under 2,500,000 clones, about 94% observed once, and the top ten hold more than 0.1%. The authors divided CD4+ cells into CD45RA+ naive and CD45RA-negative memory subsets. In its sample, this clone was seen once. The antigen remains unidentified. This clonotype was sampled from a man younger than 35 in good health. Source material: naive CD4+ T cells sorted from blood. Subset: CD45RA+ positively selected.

The CDR3 sequence: CASSVHRGAMAEAFF. In nucleotides, the CDR3 is TGTGCCAGCAGCGTCCACAGGGGAGCCATGGCTGAAGCTTTCTTT. V and J are TRBV9 and TRBJ1-1; the match to TRBD1 covers 7 bases. There are 15 residues in the CDR3. Germline trimming cut 2 bases from V and 6 bases from J; bases unmatched to any gene: 10. Germline V lookup: CDR1 SGDLS, CDR2 YYNGEE.